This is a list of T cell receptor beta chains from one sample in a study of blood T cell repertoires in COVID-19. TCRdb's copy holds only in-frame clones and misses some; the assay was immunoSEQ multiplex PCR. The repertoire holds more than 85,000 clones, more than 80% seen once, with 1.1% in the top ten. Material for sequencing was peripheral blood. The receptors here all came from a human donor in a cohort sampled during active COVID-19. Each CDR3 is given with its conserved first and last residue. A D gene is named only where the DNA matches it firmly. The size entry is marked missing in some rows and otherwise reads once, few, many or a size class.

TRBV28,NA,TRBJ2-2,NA,CASSPSTGELFF,TGTGCCAGCAGTCCCTCCACCGGGGAGCTGTTTTTT
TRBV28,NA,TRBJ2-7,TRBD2,CASSLAGGPTEQYF,TGTGCCAGCAGTTTAGCGGGAGGGCCGACCGAGCAGTACTTC
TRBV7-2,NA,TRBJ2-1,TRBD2,CASSPAGLARNEQFF,TGTGCCAGCAGCCCTGCAGGACTAGCGAGGAATGAGCAGTTCTTC
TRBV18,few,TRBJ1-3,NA,CASSLPERMGRGTIYF,TGTGCCAGCTCACTTCCCGAACGGATGGGAAGGGGCACCATATATTTT
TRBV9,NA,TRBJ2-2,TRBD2,CASSVENRVGREGTGELFF,TGTGCCAGCAGCGTAGAAAACCGAGTTGGGCGGGAGGGCACCGGGGAGCTGTTTTTT
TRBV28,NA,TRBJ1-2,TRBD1,CASSLPGQIYGYTF,TGTGCCAGCAGCCTTCCGGGACAGATTTATGGCTACACCTTC
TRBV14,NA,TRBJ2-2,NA,CASSLTMANTGELFF,TGTGCCAGCAGCCTAACAATGGCGAACACCGGGGAGCTGTTTTTT
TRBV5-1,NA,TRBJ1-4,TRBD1,CASSGPTGKGEKLFF,TGCGCCAGCAGCGGACCGACAGGGAAAGGAGAAAAACTGTTTTTT
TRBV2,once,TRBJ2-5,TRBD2,CASSRDYKKETQYF,TGTGCCAGCAGTCGGGACTACAAAAAAGAGACCCAGTACTTC
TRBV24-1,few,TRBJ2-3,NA,CATSDGGTHTQYF,TGTGCCACCAGTGATGGGGGGACGCATACGCAGTATTTT
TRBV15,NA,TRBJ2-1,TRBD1,CATSREDRGRLNEQFF,TGTGCCACCAGCAGAGAAGACAGGGGGCGCCTGAATGAGCAGTTCTTC
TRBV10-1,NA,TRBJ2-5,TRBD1,CASSLETTGEETQYF,TGCGCCAGCAGCCTAGAAACGACAGGGGAAGAGACCCAGTACTTC
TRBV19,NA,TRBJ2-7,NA,CASSISSSYEQYF,TGTGCCAGTAGTATATCGTCCAGCTACGAGCAGTACTTC
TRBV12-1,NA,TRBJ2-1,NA,CASSFVRALSGVF,TGTGCCAGCAGCTTTGTTAGGGCCTTAAGCGGGGTCTTC
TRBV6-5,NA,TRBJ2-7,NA,CASSTHVSYEQYF,TGTGCCAGCAGCACACACGTCTCCTACGAGCAGTACTTC
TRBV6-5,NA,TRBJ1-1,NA,CASSPQVLSAEAFF,TGTGCCAGCAGTCCACAGGTATTGTCAGCTGAAGCTTTCTTT
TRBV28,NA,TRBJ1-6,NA,CASSLGRDGGTYSPLHF,TGTGCCAGCAGTTTGGGAAGAGACGGCGGGACGTACTCACCCCTCCACTTT
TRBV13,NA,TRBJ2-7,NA,CASSQTYEQYF,TGTGCCAGCAGCCAAACCTACGAGCAGTACTTC
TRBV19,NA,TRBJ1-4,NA,CASTAERSNEKLFF,TGTGCCAGTACCGCCGAGAGGAGCAATGAAAAACTGTTTTTT
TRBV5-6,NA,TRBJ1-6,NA,CASSVVPVSGSPLHF,TGTGCCAGCAGCGTGGTACCAGTCAGCGGTTCACCCCTCCACTTT
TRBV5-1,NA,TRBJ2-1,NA,CASSLMASSYNEQFF,TGCGCCAGCAGCTTGATGGCTAGCTCCTACAATGAGCAGTTCTTC
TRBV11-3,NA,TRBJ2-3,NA,CASSDGRDTDTQYF,TGTGCCAGCAGCGATGGCAGGGACACAGATACGCAGTATTTT
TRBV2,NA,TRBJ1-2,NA,CASTPWGGVTF,TGTGCCAGCACCCCCTGGGGGGGGGTCACCTTC
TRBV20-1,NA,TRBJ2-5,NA,CSAIAETQYF,TGCAGTGCTATAGCGGAGACCCAGTACTTC
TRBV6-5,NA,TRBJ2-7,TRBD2,CASSYRTSGGVEQYF,TGTGCCAGCAGTTACCGGACTAGCGGGGGGGTAGAGCAGTACTTC
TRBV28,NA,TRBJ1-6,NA,CASSLDQRNNSPLHF,TGTGCCAGCAGTTTAGATCAGCGAAATAATTCACCCCTCCACTTT
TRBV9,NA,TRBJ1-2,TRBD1,CASSARTGGDGYTF,TGTGCCAGCAGCGCCCGGACAGGGGGCGATGGCTACACCTTC
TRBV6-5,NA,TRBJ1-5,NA,CASNRQKEGPQHF,TGTGCCAGCAATAGACAGAAGGAGGGGCCCCAGCATTTT
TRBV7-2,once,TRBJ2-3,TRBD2,CASTRTSGGITDTQYF,TGTGCCAGCACCAGGACTAGCGGGGGGATCACAGATACGCAGTATTTT
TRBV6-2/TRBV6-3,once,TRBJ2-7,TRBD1,CASSSSGGAGYEQYF,TGTGCCAGCAGCTCCTCAGGGGGCGCGGGCTACGAGCAGTACTTC
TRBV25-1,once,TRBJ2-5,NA,CASVSAGSQEAQYF,TGTGCCAGCGTCTCAGCAGGGTCCCAAGAGGCCCAGTACTTC
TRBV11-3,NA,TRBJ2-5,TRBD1,CASRPHGTGEETQYF,TGTGCCAGCAGACCTCATGGGACAGGGGAAGAGACCCAGTACTTC
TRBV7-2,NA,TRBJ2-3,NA,CASSLGGLIAAADTQYF,TGTGCCAGCAGCTTAGGGGGATTGATCGCAGCGGCAGATACGCAGTATTTT